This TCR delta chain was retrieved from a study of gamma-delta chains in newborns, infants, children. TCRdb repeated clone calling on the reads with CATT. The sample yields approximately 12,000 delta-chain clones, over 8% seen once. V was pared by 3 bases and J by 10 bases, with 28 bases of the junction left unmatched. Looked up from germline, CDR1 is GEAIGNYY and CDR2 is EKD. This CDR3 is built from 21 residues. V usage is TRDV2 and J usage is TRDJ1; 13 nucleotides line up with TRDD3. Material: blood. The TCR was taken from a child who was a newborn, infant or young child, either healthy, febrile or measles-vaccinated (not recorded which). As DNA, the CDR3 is TGTGCCTGTGACGGCCTTCCCGTGCACAGTACTGGGGGATACGGACTTGGGGGACTCATCTTT. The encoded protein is CACDGLPVHSTGGYGLGGLIF.